The next 22 T cell receptor beta chains were all read from a single sample in a study of blood T cells in healthy people across ages (dated by TCRdb to 2015 to 2017). Libraries were made using 5' RACE. The reads were generated on an Illumina HiSeq 2500. A second PCR of about 6 to 12 cycles was run with a J-beta primer mix and a sample-barcoded 5' primer. TCRdb's own reprocessing of the public reads used fastp at Q25 and MiXCR and kept productive beta chains. When rows share a CDR3 protein, they turn into one entry using the most common DNA and genes. Recorded for this sample are 850,000 to 1,100,000 distinct CDR3 sequences; 35% to 45% of them occurred a single time. Jointly, the top ten make up about 12% of the sample. Sequencing used blood. All receptors come from a young man in good health.

This chain links TRBV27 with TRBJ2-5; a weak D match, TRBD1 (6 bases). The J call is doubtful: the DNA matches TRBJ2-7 better. Looked up from germline, CDR1 is MNHEY and CDR2 is SMNVEV (reference sequence). The CDR3 has 13 residues. The CDR3 DNA sequence: TGTGCCAGCAGCGGGACAACCGATAACGAGCAGTACTTC. It yields the protein CASSGTTDNEQYF.

This clonotype was seen a handful of times. The chain combines TRBV7-6 with TRBJ2-1; D is unresolved. This CDR3 has 15 amino acids. The germline gives CDR1 SGHVS, CDR2 FNYEAQ. The V end was cut by 1 base, the J end by 0 bases, with 7 bases between. In DNA form, the CDR3 reads TGTGCCAGCAGCTTAGAGGATAGCTCCTACAATGAGCAGTTCTTC. Its protein is CASSLEDSSYNEQFF.

This clonotype has more than one count but fewer than ten. The chain employs TRBV5-1 and TRBJ2-4, with D maybe TRBD2 (7 bases). V was pared by 4 bases and J by 0 bases, with 17 bases between. Germline values: CDR1 SGHRS, CDR2 YFSETQ. This CDR3 spans 17 amino acids. The CDR3 region has the DNA TGCGCCAGCAGCCCTCGTTCGGGGGGCGAAGCCAAAAACATTCAGTACTTC. Translating it yields CASSPRSGGEAKNIQYF.

The genes are TRBV5-6 and TRBJ2-1; 11 bases fit TRBD1. The CDR3 spans 16 residues. Germline V gives CDR1 SGHDT, CDR2 YYEEEE. With V trimmed by 1 base and J by 6 bases, 6 bases remained unmatched. CDR3 DNA: TGTGCCAGCAGCTTGACCATGGGGACAGGGGGCAATGAGCAGTTCTTC. This sequence encodes CASSLTMGTGGNEQFF.

This sequence joins TRBV5-1 and TRBJ2-1; D may match TRBD1 or TRBD2 (5 bases each). The CDR3 runs 17 residues. V was pared by 4 bases and J by 0 bases, with 17 bases between. CDR1 and CDR2 from the germline V gene are SGHRS and YFSETQ. The CDR3 DNA is TGCGCCAGCAGCCCGGGGTTCCGGGGCCACTCCTACAATGAGCAGTTCTTC. It codes for CASSPGFRGHSYNEQFF. The whole variable domain, remainder taken from reference TRBV5-1 and TRBJ2-1, is KAGVTQTPRYLIKTRGQQVTLSCSPISGHRSVSWYQQTPGQGLQFLFEYFSETQRNKGNFPGRFSGRQFSNSRSEMNVSTLELGDSALYLCASSPGFRGHSYNEQFFGPGTRLTVL.

Here the CDR3 DNA reads TGTGCCAGCAGCCAACATAACTATGGCTACACCTTC. The encoded protein is CASSQHNYGYTF. The chain uses TRBV7-9 and TRBJ1-2; no definite D call. Trimming took off 5 bases at V and 1 base at J, with 5 bases between the two ends. The germline V gene encodes CDR1 SEHNR and CDR2 FQNEAQ (reference sequence). The CDR3 totals 12 residues.

The V and J genes are TRBV28 and TRBJ2-3, with a weak D call TRBD2 (7 bases). Trimming left V 3 bases short and J 4 bases short, with 14 bases between. The CDR3 consists of 15 residues. Germline values: CDR1 MDHEN, CDR2 SYDVKM. The DNA of the CDR3 is TGTGCCAGCAGTTTGGGGGGGGCGTTAGCAGATACGCAGTATTTT. Translation: CASSLGGALADTQYF.

This sequence joins TRBV6-1 and TRBJ2-7; D may be TRBD2 (6 bases). The CDR3 spans 14 residues. Germline values: CDR1 MNHNS, CDR2 SASEGT. Trimming took off 1 base at V and 4 bases at J, with 11 bases between the two ends. CDR3 in DNA: TGTGCCAGCAGTGAAGGGGGAGGCGTATACGAGCAGTACTTC. Its translation: CASSEGGGVYEQYF.

The chain is built from TRBV6-1 and TRBJ1-1; D is uncertain. V lost 5 bases to trimming and J lost 1 base, with 11 bases between them. Germline CDR1 reads MNHNS; CDR2 reads SASEGT. The CDR3 spans 14 residues. The CDR3 is CASSIHGWNTEAFF. CDR3 nucleotides: TGTGCCAGCAGTATCCACGGATGGAACACTGAAGCTTTCTTT.

The chain couples TRBV20-1 to TRBJ2-3, with 7 positions matching TRBD2. The junction had 5 bases not matched to a gene; V was cut back by 3 bases and J by 2 bases. The germline V gene has CDR1 DFQATT and CDR2 SNEGSKA (reference sequence). The CDR3 is made up of 14 amino acids. CDR3 coding DNA: TGCAGTGCTAGCACTAGCGAGGCCACAGATACGCAGTATTTT. This encodes CSASTSEATDTQYF.

This chain joins TRBV12-3 or TRBV12-4 and TRBJ1-1, with a weak D call TRBD1 (5 bases). The CDR3 is 12 amino acids. Between the trimmed V and J ends, which lost 6 bases and 2 bases, there was a span of 7 bases. The CDR3 loop is CASSRDNTEAFF. CDR3 DNA sequence: TGTGCCAGCAGCCGGGACAACACTGAAGCTTTCTTT.

The rearrangement links TRBV12-3 or TRBV12-4 to TRBJ1-1; D unresolved. Trimming removed 3 bases at V and 1 base at J, with 15 bases between. The CDR3 has 16 amino acids. For the CDR3, the DNA is TGTGCCAGCAGTTTCTCTATGGGTGCAGAGAACACTGAAGCTTTCTTT. It specifies CASSFSMGAENTEAFF.

In this sample, this clonotype turned up a few times. This sequence joins TRBV6-6 and TRBJ2-3, with D hard to call. Germline CDR1 reads MNHNY; CDR2 reads SVGAGI (reference sequence). The CDR3 totals 14 residues. V lost 5 bases and J 3 bases, leaving 12 bases between the germline ends. The CDR3 loop reads CASSLPQLTDTQYF. The CDR3 bases are TGTGCCAGCAGTCTGCCGCAATTGACAGATACGCAGTATTTT.

The chain uses TRBV4-2 and TRBJ1-6; TRBD1 matches 9 bases. The CDR3 has 15 amino acids. Trimming took 2 bases from V and 6 from J; bases not matched to a gene: 2. The V gene's germline CDR1 is LGHNA and CDR2 YNFKEQ. The CDR3 DNA reads TGTGCCAGCAGCCAAACGGACAGGGGTAATTCACCCCTCCACTTT. Protein product: CASSQTDRGNSPLHF.

This clonotype was counted a few times. The CDR3, as DNA: TGTGCCAGCGGCGACAGGGGCGGATATACGCAGTATTTT. This translates into CASGDRGGYTQYF. The chain uses TRBV6-2 or TRBV6-3 and TRBJ2-3; 8 bases fit TRBD1. The ends lost 8 bases at V and 7 bases at J; junction bases unmatched: 8. Per germline, CDR1 MNHEY and CDR2 SVGEGT. The CDR3 runs 13 residues.

This chain joins TRBV11-2 and TRBJ2-3; 7 nucleotides line up with TRBD2. The J segment lost 3 bases and the V segment lost 5 bases, leaving 11 bases of the junction unmatched. Germline values: CDR1 SGHAT, CDR2 FQNNGV. This CDR3 has 16 amino acids. This CDR3 is CASSVSRTRRTDTQYF. The CDR3 region has the DNA TGTGCCAGCAGCGTAAGCAGGACTAGACGAACAGATACGCAGTATTTT.

J is TRBJ2-7 and V is TRBV6-5; D ambiguous. Germline values: CDR1 MNHEY, CDR2 SVGAGI. There are 14 residues in the CDR3. Trimming left V 6 bases short and J 3 bases short, with 15 bases between. In DNA, the CDR3 is TGTGCCAGCAGCTCCAGCCGCGCCTTCTACGAGCAGTACTTC. This codes for CASSSSRAFYEQYF.

This chain uses TRBV20-1 with TRBJ2-1; 12 positions agree with TRBD2. Germline V gives CDR1 DFQATT, CDR2 SNEGSKA (reference sequence). Unmatched junction bases numbered 7, after V lost 5 bases and J lost 8 bases. The CDR3 consists of 14 residues. CDR3 sequence reads: CSAPLAGGADEQFF. CDR3 DNA sequence: TGCAGTGCTCCCCTAGCGGGGGGGGCTGATGAGCAGTTCTTC.

The rearrangement joins TRBV5-1 to TRBJ2-5; D uncertain. The CDR3 covers 15 residues. V lost 0 bases and J 1 base, leaving 10 bases between the germline ends. Germline V lookup: CDR1 SGHRS, CDR2 YFSETQ. This chain's CDR3 is CASSLVPEPQETQYF. In DNA, the CDR3 is TGCGCCAGCAGCTTGGTACCTGAACCCCAAGAGACCCAGTACTTC. Full variable domain (remainder filled in from reference TRBV5-1 and TRBJ2-5): KAGVTQTPRYLIKTRGQQVTLSCSPISGHRSVSWYQQTPGQGLQFLFEYFSETQRNKGNFPGRFSGRQFSNSRSEMNVSTLELGDSALYLCASSLVPEPQETQYFGPGTRLLVL.

This clonotype was recorded once. The chain uses TRBV12-3 or TRBV12-4 and TRBJ2-4; the D gene is possibly TRBD2 (6 bases). The end of the DNA fits TRBJ2-5 better, so the J call may be wrong. The CDR3 has 14 residues. The CDR3 region has the DNA TGTGCCAGCACCTTGTTAGGGCGGGGAGAGACCCAGTACTTC. It is translated as CASTLLGRGETQYF.

This clonotype turned up a few times. J is TRBJ2-1 and V is TRBV20-1; 11 bases agree with TRBD2. The CDR3 loop spans 14 amino acids. The germline gives CDR1 DFQATT, CDR2 SNEGSKA (reference sequence). V lost 5 bases to trimming and J lost 6 bases; unmatched junction nucleotides: 6. The CDR3 nucleotides read TGCAGTGCTCTCTCCGGGACTAGCGGCAATGAGCAGTTCTTC. Translated, it gives CSALSGTSGNEQFF.

The V and J genes are TRBV9 and TRBJ2-3; weak D call: TRBD2 (5 bases). Per the germline V gene, CDR1 is SGDLS and CDR2 is YYNGEE. The V end was cut by 3 bases, the J end by 4 bases, with 9 bases between. This CDR3 spans 13 amino acids. CDR3 amino acids: CASSAPDSDTQYF. The CDR3 DNA reads as TGTGCCAGCAGCGCACCGGACTCAGATACGCAGTATTTT. Based on the CDR3 plus reference TRBV9 and TRBJ2-3, the full variable domain is DSGVTQTPKHLITATGQRVTLRCSPRSGDLSVYWYQQSLDQGLQFLIQYYNGEERAKGNILERFSAQQFPDLHSELNLSSLELGDSALYFCASSAPDSDTQYFGPGTRLTVL.